The 20 T cell receptor beta chains presented below share a single source sample, sequenced in a study of regulatory T cells in long-lasting Graves disease. The sample's time point: newly diagnosed GD, antithyroid drugs for less than 3 months. Scientists built the TCR library using RNA that was extracted from PBMCs. According to the study, TCR beta libraries were built with iRepertoire HTBI primers and CDR3-region Arm-PCR. TCRdb itself ran the multiplex PCR reads through MiXCR, one entry per CDR3 protein. In the table there are a few hundred thousand distinct CDR3 sequences, about 15% of which are singletons. These data are also associated with another study on T cells in Graves' hyperthyroidism and ophthalmopathy.

Source: peripheral blood mononuclear cells (PBMCs), taken at new diagnosis, from a patient treated with antithyroid drugs. The receptors come from a woman aged 40 to 50 with Graves disease.

In this sample, this clonotype turned up many times. This chain connects TRBV10-3 to TRBJ2-3, with D perhaps TRBD2 (6 bases). This CDR3 is built from 15 residues. Germline loops: CDR1 ENHRY, CDR2 SYGVKD. Between the trimmed V and J ends, which lost 0 bases and 3 bases, there was a span of 10 bases. CDR3 amino acids: CAISESGGTTDTQYF. CDR3 DNA sequence: TGTGCCATCAGTGAGTCGGGGGGAACTACAGATACGCAGTATTTT.

The table lists this clonotype with a few counts. This chain connects TRBV30 to TRBJ2-6; D is unclear. The CDR3 runs to 18 residues. V lost 4 bases to trimming and J lost 0 bases, with 19 bases between them. Germline V gene sequence: CDR1 GTSNPN, CDR2 SVGIG (reference sequence). Here the CDR3 reads CAWTLGPPIHSGANVLTF. CDR3 sequence (DNA): TGTGCCTGGACCCTCGGCCCGCCTATCCACTCTGGGGCCAACGTCCTGACTTTC. Using reference TRBV30 and TRBJ2-6 for the parts outside the CDR3, the full variable domain is SQTIHQWPATLVQPVGSPLSLECTVEGTSNPNLYWYRQAAGRGLQLLFYSVGIGQISSEVPQNLSASRPQDRQFILSSKKLLLSDSGFYLCAWTLGPPIHSGANVLTFGAGSRLTVL.

This clonotype was counted between two and nine times. V and J are TRBV6-5 and TRBJ2-5; D gene uncertain. Germline CDR1 and CDR2: MNHEY and SVGAGI. The CDR3 is 14 amino acids. Trimming removed 2 bases from V and 1 base from J, with 8 bases in between. CDR3 in amino acids: CASSYGRSQETQYF. The CDR3 nucleotides are TGTGCCAGCAGTTACGGACGGAGCCAAGAGACCCAGTACTTC.

V gene TRBV20-1 combines with J gene TRBJ2-7; D is unresolved. Trimming took off 6 bases at V and 3 bases at J, with 9 bases between the two ends. The germline CDR1 and CDR2 sequences are DFQATT and SNEGSKA (reference sequence). The length of the CDR3 is 11 residues. DNA for the CDR3: TGCAGTGCCCGTCTCCTCTACGAGCAGTACTTC. Translating gives CSARLLYEQYF.

The chain is built from TRBV10-2 and TRBJ2-7; D is uncertain. Looked up from germline, CDR1 is WSHSY and CDR2 is SAAADI. V was shortened by 3 bases and J by 2 bases, with 8 bases between the two germline ends. The CDR3 is 13 amino acids. CDR3 protein: CASSDGTPYEQYF. The DNA for the CDR3 is TGCGCCAGCAGTGATGGCACCCCCTACGAGCAGTACTTC.

This clonotype has a count of ten or more. The V and J genes are TRBV11-2 and TRBJ1-1; D is unclear. Trimming took 1 base from V and 7 from J, leaving 10 bases between them. Looked up from germline, CDR1 is SGHAT and CDR2 is FQNNGV. This CDR3 has 13 residues. CDR3 in DNA: TGTGCCAGCAGCTTAGCCGCGGGAGGTGAAGCTTTCTTT. This gives the protein CASSLAAGGEAFF. Together with reference TRBV11-2 and TRBJ1-1, the CDR3 gives the full variable domain: EAGVAQSPRYKIIEKRQSVAFWCNPISGHATLYWYQQILGQGPKLLIQFQNNGVVDDSQLPKDRFSAERLKGVDSTLKIQPAKLEDSAVYLCASSLAAGGEAFFGQGTRLTVV.

This clonotype was seen many times. The J gene is TRBJ1-1, the V gene TRBV3-1, with D unclear. The V end was cut by 1 base, the J end by 10 bases, with 16 bases between. The CDR3 runs to 14 residues. Germline values: CDR1 LGHDT, CDR2 YNNKEL (reference sequence). DNA for the CDR3: TGTGCCAGCAGCCAAGGTATGCTGGAAGAGGGAGCTTTCTTT. As protein: CASSQGMLEEGAFF.

In this sample, this clonotype turned up many times. This CDR3 is CASSRGRGLGDEQYF. In DNA, the CDR3 is TGTGCCAGCAGCCGGGGGAGGGGGCTCGGCGACGAGCAGTACTTC. The chain is built from TRBV7-3 and TRBJ2-7; D may correspond to TRBD1 or TRBD2 (7 bases each). Deletions cut 5 bases from V and 5 bases from J, with 19 bases between. The germline V gene has CDR1 SGHTA and CDR2 FQGTGA. The CDR3 contains 15 residues. Using reference TRBV7-3 and TRBJ2-7 for the parts outside the CDR3, the full variable domain is GAGVSQTPSNKVTEKGKYVELRCDPISGHTALYWYRQSLGQGPEFLIYFQGTGAADDSGLPNDRFFAVRPEGSVSTLKIQRTERGDSAVYLCASSRGRGLGDEQYFGPGTRLTVT.

The V gene is TRBV19, the J gene TRBJ1-2; 9 nucleotides agree with TRBD1. V shed 5 bases, J shed 6 bases, and the junction held 7 bases outside the gene matches. Germline-derived CDR1 and CDR2 are LNHDA and SQIVND (reference sequence). The CDR3 totals 14 residues. The CDR3 DNA reads TGTGCCAGTAGTCCCCGGACAGGGGCCCATGGCTACACCTTC. It yields the protein CASSPRTGAHGYTF.

This CDR3 reads CASSLRIGGGTAGNTIYF. The CDR3 nucleotides read TGTGCCAGCAGCTTAAGGATTGGTGGAGGGACGGCTGGAAACACCATATATTTT. The chain carries TRBV7-2 and TRBJ1-3; a weak D match, TRBD1 (5 bases). Deletions cut 2 bases from V and 2 bases from J, with 19 bases between. The CDR3 runs to 18 residues. Germline V lookup: CDR1 SGHTA, CDR2 FQGNSA. The whole variable domain, filled in from reference TRBV7-2 and TRBJ1-3, reads GAGVSQSPSNKVTEKGKDVELRCDPISGHTALYWYRQSLGQGLEFLIYFQGNSAPDKSGLPSDRFSAERTGGSVSTLTIQRTQQEDSAVYLCASSLRIGGGTAGNTIYFGEGSWLTVV.

Note on this clonotype: One junction end does not reproduce the germline sequence, and a read error may be involved. The chain carries TRBV6-1 and TRBJ2-7; D gene ambiguous. The DNA end is a closer match to TRBJ2-5, so the J assignment may be wrong. This CDR3 is built from 13 residues. The germline CDR1 and CDR2 sequences are MNHNS and SASEGT. CDR3 DNA: TGTACCAGCAGCCTTATGGTGCAAGAGACCCAGTACTTC. Translation gives CTSSLMVQETQYF.

This clonotype appeared many times. This chain uses TRBV2 with TRBJ1-1, with 7 bases lining up with TRBD1. CDR1 is SNHLY and CDR2 is FYNNEI in the germline V gene. The CDR3 sequence is 12 residues long. J gave up 7 bases and V 6 bases, and 5 bases lay outside the gene matches. The CDR3 here is CASSKDRFEAFF. The CDR3 DNA follows: TGTGCCAGCAGCAAGGACAGGTTTGAAGCTTTCTTT.

This clonotype was detected many times. The chain joins TRBV7-9 to TRBJ2-1, with D perhaps TRBD1 (6 bases). V lost 5 bases and J 8 bases, leaving 10 bases between the germline ends. In germline, CDR1 is SEHNR, CDR2 FQNEAQ (reference sequence). There are 12 residues in the CDR3. In nucleotides, the CDR3 is TGTGCCAGCAGCAGAGGGGGTGATGAGCAGTTCTTC. Translating it yields CASSRGGDEQFF.

This clonotype was detected ten times or more. This chain connects TRBV2 to TRBJ2-1; the D is unclear. With 1 base removed from V and 7 bases from J, the gap between germline ends came to 8 bases. This CDR3 comprises 13 residues. Germline CDR1 is SNHLY and CDR2 is FYNNEI. The CDR3: CASSEEVWNEQFF. DNA of the CDR3: TGTGCCAGCAGTGAAGAGGTGTGGAATGAGCAGTTCTTC.

This clonotype was seen ten or more times. V usage is TRBV12-3 or TRBV12-4 and J usage is TRBJ1-6; D is possibly TRBD1 (5 bases). The ends were cut back, 3 bases at V and 10 bases at J, with 10 bases in the middle. This CDR3 has 13 amino acids. Here the CDR3 DNA reads TGTGCCAGCAGTTTGATGGGGGACTCACCCCTCCACTTT. Its translation: CASSLMGDSPLHF.

Many counts were recorded for this clonotype. One end of the junction fails to match germline, which may point to a read error. The CDR3, as DNA: TGTGCCAGCAGCGAAGTGGCTAGCGGAACCTACGAGCAGTACTTC. Its protein product is CASSEVASGTYEQYF. The chain has TRBV2 and TRBJ2-7, with 7 nucleotides matching TRBD2. Germline CDR1 and CDR2: SNHLY and FYNNEI. The length of the CDR3 is 15 residues.

This clonotype has only a few counts. The J gene is TRBJ1-1, the V gene TRBV4-1; D is possibly TRBD1 (6 bases). Trimming pared 3 bases from V and 7 bases from J, leaving 24 bases between. The CDR3 runs 17 residues. Germline CDR1 reads MGHRA; CDR2 reads YSYEKL. This chain's CDR3 is CASSQSIYRDAGVEAFF. In DNA, the CDR3 is TGCGCCAGCAGCCAGTCTATTTACAGGGACGCTGGGGTTGAAGCTTTCTTT.

This clonotype occurred many times. The chain couples TRBV19 to TRBJ2-1; 10 nucleotides match TRBD2. Per germline, CDR1 LNHDA and CDR2 SQIVND (reference sequence). V lost 5 bases and J lost 7; bases outside the gene matches: 8. The CDR3 sequence is 15 residues long. The CDR3 DNA follows: TGTGCCAGTAGTCCCACTAGCGGGACGGAGAATGAGCAGTTCTTC. Translated, it gives CASSPTSGTENEQFF.

In its sample, this clonotype was seen many times. The DNA of the CDR3 is TGTGCCAGCAGTGAGGCGGGACTGACTGATACGCAGTATTTT. Its protein product is CASSEAGLTDTQYF. The chain carries TRBV28 and TRBJ2-3, with D possibly matching TRBD2 (6 bases). The germline CDR1 and CDR2 sequences are MDHEN and SYDVKM. Trimming pared 5 bases from V and 6 bases from J, leaving 15 bases between. The CDR3 extends over 14 amino acids.

This clonotype appeared a few times. The V gene is TRBV4-3, the J gene TRBJ2-2; D possibly corresponds to TRBD1 (5 bases). V dropped 2 bases and J dropped 1 base, with 8 bases sitting between them. The V gene's germline CDR1 is LGHNA and CDR2 YSLEER. The CDR3 spans 15 residues. CDR3 loop: CASSQYDRNTGELFF. CDR3 coding DNA: TGCGCCAGCAGCCAATATGACAGGAACACCGGGGAGCTGTTTTTT.